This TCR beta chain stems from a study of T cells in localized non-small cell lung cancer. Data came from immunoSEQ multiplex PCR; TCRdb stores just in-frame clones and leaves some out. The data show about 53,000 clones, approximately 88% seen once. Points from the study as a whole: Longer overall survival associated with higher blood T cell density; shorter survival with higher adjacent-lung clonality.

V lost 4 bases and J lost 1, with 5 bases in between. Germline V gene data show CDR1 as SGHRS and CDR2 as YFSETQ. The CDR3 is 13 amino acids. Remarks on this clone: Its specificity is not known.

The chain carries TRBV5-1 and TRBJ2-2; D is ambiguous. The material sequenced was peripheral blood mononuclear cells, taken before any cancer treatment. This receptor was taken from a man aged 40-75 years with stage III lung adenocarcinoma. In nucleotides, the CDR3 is TGCGCCAGCAGCATAGAGAACACCGGGGAGCTGTTTTTT. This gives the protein CASSIENTGELFF.